This T cell receptor (beta chain) was sequenced in a study of neoadjuvant nivolumab and ipilimumab in lung cancer. Study-level points and caveats: TCR receptors were sequenced in few samples.

Repertoires were generated with immunoSEQ multiplex PCR, while TCRdb's copy carries only in-frame clones and drops some. Of approximately 29,000 clones detected, 83% appear once; the ten largest clones hold 5% to 6%. Notes on this clone: As yet, its antigen is unknown.

The germline gives CDR1 SNHLY, CDR2 FYNNEI. Trimming took off 9 bases at V and 2 bases at J, with 5 bases between the two ends. This CDR3 is 10 amino acids long. This receptor was taken from an adult with non-small cell lung cancer. The chain uses TRBV2 and TRBJ2-7; D gene unclear. Sequenced here: tumor tissue, sampled after neoadjuvant nivolumab, alone or with ipilimumab, at or shortly before surgery. The CDR3 loop is CASGAYEQYF. The CDR3 DNA follows: TGTGCCAGTGGAGCCTACGAGCAGTACTTC.